The 32 T cell receptor beta chains in this list originate from one sample, sequenced in a study of cytomegalovirus exposure and HLA in healthy donors. Here immunoSEQ multiplex PCR was the method, and the copy in TCRdb shows in-frame clones only, minus some. Of about 160,000 clones listed, about 90% are singletons. The specimen was PBMCs. Receptors originate from a young woman in good health and CMV-seropositive.

The V and J genes are TRBV11-3 and TRBJ2-7, with TRBD2 matching over 9 bases. With V trimmed by 1 base and J by 2 bases, 3 bases remained unmatched. In germline, CDR1 is SGHNT, CDR2 YENEEA. The CDR3 has 15 residues. The chain's CDR3 is CASSLGAGGPYEQYF. DNA of the CDR3: TGTGCCAGCAGCTTAGGGGCGGGAGGGCCCTACGAGCAGTACTTC.

This clone showed up just once. The rearrangement links TRBV18 to TRBJ2-2; 8 nucleotides line up with TRBD1. The germline gives CDR1 KGHSH, CDR2 LQKENI. Trimming cost V 4 bases and J 0 bases; bases outside gene matches: 1. The CDR3 runs to 15 residues. The CDR3 loop is CASSLGQANTGELFF. The CDR3, as DNA: TGTGCCAGCTCACTGGGACAGGCGAACACCGGGGAGCTGTTTTTT.

This clone was picked up one time. The rearrangement joins TRBV6-5 to TRBJ2-3, with 9 bases identical to TRBD2. Germline V gene data show CDR1 as MNHEY and CDR2 as SVGAGI. The CDR3 consists of 14 residues. V lost 8 bases and J lost 6; bases outside the gene matches: 9. Here the CDR3 reads CASGYSGSVDTQYF. The CDR3 nucleotides are TGTGCCAGCGGGTATAGCGGGAGTGTGGATACGCAGTATTTT.

V is TRBV9 and J is TRBJ1-5; D may be TRBD1 (5 bases). The CDR3 contains 14 residues. Germline assignment: CDR1 SGDLS and CDR2 YYNGEE. V shed 2 bases and J shed 3 bases, with 9 bases lying between them. The chain's CDR3 is CASSVGGFNQPQHF. Here the CDR3 DNA reads TGTGCCAGCAGCGTTGGGGGGTTCAATCAGCCCCAGCATTTT.

This clone was counted a single time. This rearrangement joins TRBV29-1 to TRBJ2-7, with 8 bases aligning to TRBD1. The CDR3 is 15 amino acids. Trimming cost V 7 bases and J 7 bases; bases outside gene matches: 18. CDR1 and CDR2 (germline): SQVTM, ANQGSEA. The CDR3 coding sequence is TGCAGCGGAGGGACCCCGGGACAGGCCCCTCGGGAGCAGTACTTC. Translating gives CSGGTPGQAPREQYF.

Of note for this clone: Other DNA sequences within the sample encode an identical CDR3. The chain links TRBV5-1 to TRBJ2-7; 7 positions agree with TRBD2. The V gene's germline CDR1 is SGHRS and CDR2 YFSETQ. V shed 0 bases, J shed 0 bases, and the junction held 3 bases outside the gene matches. The CDR3 totals 15 residues. The CDR3 is CASSLAGGSSYEQYF. The CDR3 DNA reads as TGCGCCAGCAGCTTGGCCGGGGGGAGCTCCTACGAGCAGTACTTC. The whole variable domain, remainder taken from reference TRBV5-1 and TRBJ2-7, is KAGVTQTPRYLIKTRGQQVTLSCSPISGHRSVSWYQQTPGQGLQFLFEYFSETQRNKGNFPGRFSGRQFSNSRSEMNVSTLELGDSALYLCASSLAGGSSYEQYFGPGTRLTVT.

V is TRBV7-2 and J is TRBJ2-5; 10 bases line up with TRBD1. From germline, CDR1 is SGHTA and CDR2 FQGNSA. V lost 5 bases and J lost 3; bases outside the gene matches: 3. This CDR3 has 14 residues. The CDR3 sequence is CASSGQGGKETQYF. The CDR3 DNA follows: TGTGCCAGCAGCGGACAGGGGGGGAAAGAGACCCAGTACTTC.

The rearrangement links TRBV6-5 to TRBJ2-7; 8 bases are shared with TRBD1. This CDR3 has 14 residues. Germline loops: CDR1 MNHEY, CDR2 SVGAGI. J lost 5 bases, V lost 6 bases, and 9 bases had no gene match. Here the CDR3 reads CASSFPRGPHEQYF. The CDR3 DNA follows: TGTGCCAGCAGCTTCCCCAGGGGGCCCCACGAGCAGTACTTC.

The rearrangement joins TRBV5-1 to TRBJ2-1, with TRBD2 matching 10 bases. There are 15 residues in the CDR3. Germline CDR1 SGHRS, CDR2 YFSETQ. The V and J ends lost 3 bases and 7 bases, in that order; junction bases with no gene match: 7. CDR3 sequence reads: CASSSVAGGGNEQFF. CDR3 nucleotides: TGCGCCAGCAGCTCAGTAGCGGGAGGAGGTAATGAGCAGTTCTTC.

The chain recombines TRBV11-3 with TRBJ2-1, with TRBD2 as a possible D gene (6 bases). The germline CDR1 and CDR2 sequences are SGHNT and YENEEA. V lost 5 bases, J lost 1 base, and 12 bases lay in between. The CDR3 length is 15 residues. In DNA form, the CDR3 reads TGTGCCAGCAGCCCTTGGGGAGGATCCTACAATGAGCAGTTCTTC. Translation gives CASSPWGGSYNEQFF.

CDR3 sequence reads: CASSPGQQNYGYTF. The CDR3 bases are TGTGCCAGCTCACCGGGACAGCAGAACTATGGCTACACCTTC. V is TRBV18 and J is TRBJ1-2; the match to TRBD1 covers 7 bases. Germline V gives CDR1 KGHSH, CDR2 LQKENI. This CDR3 has 14 residues. The V gene end was trimmed by 3 bases and the J gene end by 2 bases; junction bases not matched to a gene: 3.

This clone was detected once. The genes are TRBV5-8 and TRBJ2-2; D is uncertain. Trimming shortened V by 0 bases and J by 1 base, and 10 bases separated the two germline ends. Germline values: CDR1 SGHTS, CDR2 YDEGEE. The CDR3 spans 16 residues. In DNA form, the CDR3 reads TGTGCCAGCAGCTTGGGGTTGGCAGTGAACACCGGGGAGCTGTTTTTT. Amino acids: CASSLGLAVNTGELFF.

This clone is medium-sized. The sample has other DNA sequences that encode this CDR3 too. The V call is TRBV6-4, the J call TRBJ2-3, with TRBD2 matching 7 bases. The CDR3 length is 14 residues. The V gene's germline CDR1 is MRHNA and CDR2 SNTAGT. V lost 2 bases and J lost 1; bases outside the gene matches: 0. Written as DNA, the CDR3 is TGTGCCAGCAGTGACACTAGCGGCACAGATACGCAGTATTTT. Protein product: CASSDTSGTDTQYF.

The CDR3 sequence is CASSLEGRREEKLFF. DNA for the CDR3: TGCGCCAGCAGCTTGGAGGGACGGAGGGAAGAAAAACTGTTTTTT. This chain connects TRBV5-1 to TRBJ1-4; TRBD1 is a possible D gene (5 bases). V lost 0 bases to trimming and J lost 8 bases, with 14 bases between them. The CDR3 is made up of 15 amino acids. CDR1 and CDR2 from the germline V gene are SGHRS and YFSETQ.

V usage is TRBV19 and J usage is TRBJ1-5, with 7 bases matching TRBD1. The CDR3 extends over 14 amino acids. CDR1 and CDR2 from the germline V gene are LNHDA and SQIVND (reference sequence). V lost 9 bases and J lost 4; bases outside the gene matches: 9. The CDR3 spells CASLDREANQPQHF. CDR3 DNA sequence: TGTGCCAGCCTTGACAGGGAGGCAAATCAGCCCCAGCATTTT.

This chain links TRBV25-1 with TRBJ2-1; no reliable D call. Germline CDR1 and CDR2: MGHDK and SYGVNS. V was clipped by 7 bases and J by 4 bases, with 8 bases between them. The CDR3 contains 12 residues. The CDR3 nucleotides read TGTGCCAGCACTGTCCGGTACAATGAGCAGTTCTTC. Translated, it gives CASTVRYNEQFF.

This chain connects TRBV5-1 to TRBJ2-2, with 9 bases aligning to TRBD1. The CDR3 runs 15 residues. Germline CDR1 and CDR2: SGHRS and YFSETQ. V lost 3 bases and J lost 7; bases outside the gene matches: 7. The CDR3 nucleotides read TGCGCCAGCAGCTCTGGGACAGGGTATGACGGGGAGCTGTTTTTT. Protein: CASSSGTGYDGELFF.

This rearrangement joins TRBV4-1 to TRBJ1-1, with D perhaps matching TRBD1 (5 bases). Trimming removed 1 base at V and 4 bases at J, with 19 bases between. The CDR3 extends over 17 amino acids. Germline lookup yields CDR1 MGHRA and CDR2 YSYEKL. The CDR3 region is CASSQVGRRGGGTEAFF. CDR3 coding DNA: TGCGCCAGCAGCCAAGTGGGGAGGAGGGGCGGGGGCACTGAAGCTTTCTTT.

The genes are TRBV10-3 and TRBJ2-6, with 9 bases fitting TRBD1. The CDR3 extends over 17 amino acids. The germline gives CDR1 ENHRY, CDR2 SYGVKD. The ends lost 5 bases at V and 2 bases at J; junction bases unmatched: 7. The CDR3 bases are TGTGCCATCAGTCCACAGGGGGCGCAAGCTGGGGCCAACGTCCTGACTTTC. Its protein is CAISPQGAQAGANVLTF.

The V call is TRBV4-2, the J call TRBJ1-1; D call uncertain. Germline-derived CDR1 and CDR2 are LGHNA and YNFKEQ. Trimming removed 4 bases from V and 6 bases from J, with 15 bases in between. This CDR3 comprises 14 residues. The CDR3 nucleotides read TGTGCCAGCAGCCCCGTCGCCCAGGTAGCTGAAGCTTTCTTT. Its protein product is CASSPVAQVAEAFF.

The chain joins TRBV5-4 to TRBJ2-1, with 9 bases matching TRBD2. Trimming took 4 bases from V and 4 from J; bases not matched to a gene: 6. Germline CDR1 is SGHNT and CDR2 is YYREEE (reference sequence). The length of the CDR3 is 15 residues. CDR3 coding DNA: TGTGCCAGCAGCGTGACTAGCGGAAGATACAATGAGCAGTTCTTC. Translated: CASSVTSGRYNEQFF.

This clone was seen only once. J is TRBJ2-2 and V is TRBV5-1; 7 bases fit TRBD2. The CDR3 runs to 19 residues. V shed 3 bases, J shed 4 bases, and the junction held 18 bases outside the gene matches. Germline lookup yields CDR1 SGHRS and CDR2 YFSETQ. The CDR3 loop reads CASSYYPGLPKLGTGELFF. Here the CDR3 DNA reads TGCGCCAGCAGCTACTACCCGGGACTACCCAAATTGGGCACCGGGGAGCTGTTTTTT.

On this clone itself: Other nucleotide sequences in the sample specify the same CDR3. CDR3 residues: CASSSLAGSYNEQFF. CDR3 nucleotides: TGTGCCAGCAGCTCACTAGCGGGGTCCTACAATGAGCAGTTCTTC. V and J are TRBV5-4 and TRBJ2-1; TRBD2 matches at 10 bases. This CDR3 is 15 amino acids long. Trimming cost V 3 bases and J 1 base; bases outside gene matches: 1. Germline V gene sequence: CDR1 SGHNT, CDR2 YYREEE (reference sequence).

V usage is TRBV10-1 and J usage is TRBJ2-4, with D uncertain. CDR1 and CDR2 from the germline V gene are WNHNN and SYGVQD (reference sequence). The CDR3 consists of 15 residues. Between the trimmed V and J ends, which lost 0 bases and 6 bases, there was a span of 12 bases. CDR3 sequence (DNA): TGCGCCAGCAGTGAGTCGAGTGGTGGGCTAAACATTCAGTACTTC. It specifies CASSESSGGLNIQYF.

The rearrangement links TRBV19 to TRBJ1-2; possibly TRBD1 for D (5 bases). The V gene's germline CDR1 is LNHDA and CDR2 SQIVND (reference sequence). The CDR3 has 13 amino acids. V gave up 6 bases and J gave up 4 bases, with 12 bases separating them. CDR3 protein: CASRTEIVYGYTF. DNA for the CDR3: TGTGCCAGTAGGACAGAGATTGTCTATGGCTACACCTTC.

This chain links TRBV18 with TRBJ2-2, with a possible D match to TRBD1 (5 bases). From germline, CDR1 is KGHSH and CDR2 LQKENI. CDR3 length: 16 residues. The V end was cut by 2 bases, the J end by 1 base, with 11 bases between. In DNA form, the CDR3 reads TGTGCCAGCTCACCAATCGGACATATGAACACCGGGGAGCTGTTTTTT. It translates to CASSPIGHMNTGELFF.

The rearrangement uses TRBV30 and TRBJ2-3; D unclear. The germline CDR1 and CDR2 sequences are GTSNPN and SVGIG (reference sequence). This CDR3 region has 11 residues. The V end was cut by 0 bases, the J end by 9 bases, with 7 bases between. The CDR3 DNA reads TGTGCCTGGAGTGTGGTCGGGACGCAGTATTTT. This encodes CAWSVVGTQYF.

This CDR3 is CASSLVTGEKLFF. CDR3 sequence (DNA): TGTGCCAGCAGCTTAGTTACAGGGGAAAAACTGTTTTTT. V gene TRBV7-6 combines with J gene TRBJ1-4, with D possibly being TRBD1 (6 bases). Trimming shortened V by 1 base and J by 8 bases, and 8 bases separated the two germline ends. In germline, CDR1 is SGHVS, CDR2 FNYEAQ. This CDR3 comprises 13 residues.

This CDR3 reads CASSQGPLNSYEQYF. CDR3 bases: TGTGCCAGCAGCCAGGGGCCCTTAAACTCCTACGAGCAGTACTTC. The chain uses TRBV7-9 and TRBJ2-7; D may be TRBD1 (6 bases). The length of the CDR3 is 15 residues. The germline CDR1 and CDR2 sequences are SEHNR and FQNEAQ (reference sequence). V was trimmed by 5 bases and J by 0 bases, leaving 14 bases between them.

J is TRBJ1-2 and V is TRBV27; weak D call: TRBD1 (5 bases). The CDR3 is made up of 14 amino acids. CDR1 is MNHEY, CDR2 SMNVEV, per germline (reference sequence). V was shortened by 0 bases and J by 0 bases, with 5 bases between the two germline ends. The CDR3 protein is CASSLSGANYGYTF. CDR3 DNA: TGTGCCAGCAGTTTATCAGGGGCTAACTATGGCTACACCTTC.

This chain connects TRBV27 to TRBJ2-2, with D possibly TRBD2 on 5 matching bases. The germline V gene encodes CDR1 MNHEY and CDR2 SMNVEV (reference sequence). The V and J ends lost 8 bases and 3 bases respectively, with 13 bases between them. CDR3 size: 14 residues. CDR3 sequence reads: CASQTGSYTGELFF. The DNA for the CDR3 is TGTGCCAGCCAAACGGGATCATACACCGGGGAGCTGTTTTTT.

The chain couples TRBV27 to TRBJ2-3, with D possibly TRBD2 on 5 matching bases. The CDR3 runs to 14 residues. Germline CDR1 MNHEY, CDR2 SMNVEV (reference sequence). V shed 3 bases and J shed 2 bases, with 9 bases lying between them. The CDR3 is CASSFERFTDTQYF. The DNA of the CDR3 is TGTGCCAGCAGTTTTGAGCGGTTCACAGATACGCAGTATTTT.